The 20 T cell receptor beta chains presented below share a single source sample, sequenced in a study of cytotoxic CD8 clonotypes in ibrutinib-treated CLL. The table came from immunoSEQ multiplex PCR; TCRdb's copy has only in-frame clones and leaves some out. The data hold around 250,000 clones, with less than 75% observed a single time. The source material was PBMCs, sampled after 24 months of ibrutinib treatment. The receptors come from a human donor with chronic lymphocytic leukemia.

V is TRBV2 and J is TRBJ1-1; 7 nucleotides match TRBD1. Germline CDR1 reads SNHLY; CDR2 reads FYNNEI. This CDR3 region has 14 residues. J gave up 2 bases and V 7 bases, and 7 bases lay outside the gene matches. CDR3 DNA: TGTGCCAGCACGCGACAGGGTTTAAACACTGAAGCTTTCTTT. The encoded protein is CASTRQGLNTEAFF.

CDR3 sequence: CASTLESGDFQPQHF. The CDR3 DNA is TGTGCCAGCACCCTCGAGTCGGGAGATTTTCAGCCCCAGCATTTT. The chain uses TRBV7-2 and TRBJ1-5, with no clear D. The CDR3 is 15 residues long. Trimming left V 7 bases short and J 6 bases short, with 19 bases between. Germline V CDR1 and CDR2: SGHTA, FQGNSA.

This clone was observed a handful of times. This sequence joins TRBV14 and TRBJ2-7, with 8 bases identical to TRBD1. CDR1 SGHDN and CDR2 FVKESK come from the germline V gene. The CDR3 spans 15 residues. V was pared by 4 bases and J by 1 base, with 6 bases of the junction left unmatched. The CDR3 reads CASSPTRTGSYEQYF. CDR3 in DNA: TGTGCCAGCAGCCCCACCCGGACAGGGTCCTACGAGCAGTACTTC.

The chain joins TRBV28 to TRBJ1-5; D remains unclear. The CDR3 is made up of 16 amino acids. V was clipped by 3 bases and J by 5 bases, with 17 bases between them. Looked up from germline, CDR1 is MDHEN and CDR2 is SYDVKM. CDR3 loop: CASSFSWNSIYQPQHF. Written as DNA, the CDR3 is TGTGCCAGCAGTTTTAGTTGGAACAGTATCTATCAGCCCCAGCATTTT.

The chain joins TRBV19 to TRBJ1-2; D is undetermined. Germline values: CDR1 LNHDA, CDR2 SQIVND (reference sequence). This CDR3 has 12 amino acids. The V and J ends lost 8 bases and 6 bases respectively, with 13 bases between them. The CDR3 loop is CASSAGFDGYTF. The DNA of the CDR3 is TGTGCCAGTTCGGCTGGGTTTGATGGCTACACCTTC.

This chain uses TRBV13 with TRBJ1-2; a weak D match, TRBD1 (5 bases). This CDR3 is built from 15 residues. The V end lost 3 bases, the J end lost 6 bases, and 17 bases lay between the germline ends. Germline-derived CDR1 and CDR2 are PRHDT and FYEKMQ (reference sequence). The CDR3 here is CASSFLRGQRDGYTF. Written as DNA, the CDR3 is TGTGCCAGCAGCTTCCTACGGGGCCAGAGGGATGGCTACACCTTC.

The V and J genes are TRBV7-2 and TRBJ2-5, with 11 bases that match TRBD2. The CDR3 is 17 residues long. Trimming cost V 1 base and J 1 base; bases outside gene matches: 5. Germline CDR1 and CDR2: SGHTA and FQGNSA. The CDR3 bases are TGTGCCAGCAGCTTAGGGGGACTAGCGGAAACCCAAGAGACCCAGTACTTC. Translated: CASSLGGLAETQETQYF.

The rearrangement uses TRBV28 and TRBJ2-3; D assignment may be TRBD1 or TRBD2 (7 bases each). Looked up from germline, CDR1 is MDHEN and CDR2 is SYDVKM. The CDR3 spans 15 residues. The V end lost 2 bases, the J end lost 6 bases, and 15 bases lay between the germline ends. In nucleotides, the CDR3 is TGTGCCAGCAGTTTAAGGAGACAGGGAGGGGATACGCAGTATTTT. This gives the protein CASSLRRQGGDTQYF. Filled out from reference TRBV28 and TRBJ2-3, the complete variable domain reads DVKVTQSSRYLVKRTGEKVFLECVQDMDHENMFWYRQDPGLGLRLIYFSYDVKMKEKGDIPEGYSVSREKKERFSLILESASTNQTSMYLCASSLRRQGGDTQYFGPGTRLTVL.

This clone appeared a single time. V and J are TRBV6-5 and TRBJ2-4; either TRBD1 or TRBD2 may fit D (5 bases each). The CDR3 is made up of 14 amino acids. V shed 3 bases and J shed 1 base, with 7 bases lying between them. The germline CDR1 and CDR2 sequences are MNHEY and SVGAGI. CDR3 sequence (DNA): TGTGCCAGCAGTTATAGGGACGCCAAAAACATTCAGTACTTC. Translating it yields CASSYRDAKNIQYF.

The V and J genes are TRBV27 and TRBJ2-7, with D possibly called TRBD1 or TRBD2 (6 bases each). The CDR3 extends over 14 amino acids. Trimming stripped 6 bases from V and 0 bases from J, with 12 bases between. Germline CDR1 reads MNHEY; CDR2 reads SMNVEV (reference sequence). The CDR3 region has the DNA TGTGCCAGCAGGCGGGACATCGGCTCCTACGAGCAGTACTTC. Translation: CASRRDIGSYEQYF.

The chain carries TRBV7-9 and TRBJ2-2; weak D call: TRBD2 (5 bases). Trimming removed 10 bases at V and 1 base at J, with 13 bases between. The CDR3 extends over 14 amino acids. CDR1 is SEHNR and CDR2 is FQNEAQ in the germline V gene (reference sequence). The CDR3 DNA is TGTGCCACCCGGCGGGCCGAGAACACCGGGGAGCTGTTTTTT. Residues: CATRRAENTGELFF.

The chain has TRBV2 and TRBJ2-7, with TRBD2 matching 9 bases. Losses at the gene ends were 10 bases for V and 3 bases for J; bases not matched to a gene: 16. Germline values: CDR1 SNHLY, CDR2 FYNNEI. CDR3 length equals 16 residues. CDR3 sequence (DNA): TGTGCCATCCGTCCCCCCTTGCGGGAGGGCTTCTACGAGCAGTACTTC. Its protein product is CAIRPPLREGFYEQYF.

V gene TRBV6-5 combines with J gene TRBJ2-7, with 7 nucleotides matching TRBD2. Germline trimming cut 7 bases from V and 7 bases from J; bases unmatched to any gene: 16. This CDR3 contains 15 residues. Germline CDR1 is MNHEY and CDR2 is SVGAGI. CDR3 region: CASNKGGLGLREQYF. CDR3 bases: TGTGCCAGCAACAAGGGAGGGCTAGGGCTGAGGGAGCAGTACTTC.

V and J are TRBV9 and TRBJ2-5, with 11 nucleotides matching TRBD2. V dropped 3 bases and J dropped 4; count of bases not matched to a gene: 14. CDR1 is SGDLS, CDR2 YYNGEE, per germline. The CDR3 is 18 residues long. Here the CDR3 reads CASSGRVGLAGWGETQYF. CDR3 bases: TGTGCCAGCAGCGGTCGAGTAGGACTAGCGGGTTGGGGAGAGACCCAGTACTTC.

The rearrangement joins TRBV18 to TRBJ1-4; D is unresolved. Germline CDR1 KGHSH, CDR2 LQKENI. The length of the CDR3 is 13 residues. Trimming stripped 2 bases from V and 8 bases from J, with 9 bases between. CDR3 protein: CASSPLSEEKLFF. The CDR3 nucleotides read TGTGCCAGCTCACCATTGAGTGAAGAAAAACTGTTTTTT.

The chain combines TRBV14 with TRBJ2-1, with no clear D. V gave up 1 base and J gave up 13 bases, with 14 bases separating them. Germline V CDR1 and CDR2: SGHDN, FVKESK. The CDR3 extends over 13 amino acids. CDR3 sequence reads: CASSQAAGRNQFF. CDR3 coding DNA: TGTGCCAGCAGCCAAGCGGCAGGCAGAAACCAGTTCTTC.

The V gene is TRBV4-3, the J gene TRBJ1-2; D call uncertain. CDR1 is LGHNA and CDR2 is YSLEER in the germline V gene. Trimming stripped 0 bases from V and 8 bases from J, with 13 bases between. The CDR3 covers 14 residues. CDR3 sequence reads: CASSQDGNLVGYTF. The CDR3 DNA reads TGCGCCAGCAGCCAAGATGGGAACCTGGTCGGCTACACCTTC.

The chain links TRBV5-1 to TRBJ1-2; maybe TRBD1 (5 bases). Per germline, CDR1 SGHRS and CDR2 YFSETQ. The CDR3 runs 13 residues. The ends were cut back, 3 bases at V and 2 bases at J, with 8 bases in the middle. In DNA form, the CDR3 reads TGCGCCAGCAGCTGGGACGGGAACTATGGCTACACCTTC. It translates to CASSWDGNYGYTF.

The J gene is TRBJ2-3, the V gene TRBV2; 16 bases agree with TRBD2. The CDR3 length is 16 residues. Germline assignment: CDR1 SNHLY and CDR2 FYNNEI. The V segment lost 10 bases and the J segment 6 bases; nucleotides outside the gene matches: 10. The DNA for the CDR3 is TGTGCCACCCGACCGGGACTAGCGGGAGGGTCGGATACGCAGTATTTT. Its translation is CATRPGLAGGSDTQYF.

The V gene is TRBV7-9, the J gene TRBJ1-5; TRBD1 matches 7 bases. CDR1 SEHNR and CDR2 FQNEAQ come from the germline V gene (reference sequence). CDR3 length: 14 residues. V trimming: 5 bases; J trimming: 1 base; junction bases outside the gene matches: 2. CDR3 nucleotide sequence: TGTGCCAGCAGCCTGGACAGGAGCAATCAGCCCCAGCATTTT. It codes for CASSLDRSNQPQHF. The complete variable domain, with remaining parts taken from reference TRBV7-9 and TRBJ1-5, reads DTGVSQNPRHKITKRGQNVTFRCDPISEHNRLYWYRQTLGQGPEFLTYFQNEAQLEKSRLLSDRFSAERPKGSFSTLEIQRTEQGDSAMYLCASSLDRSNQPQHFGDGTRLSIL.